Listed here is a single T cell receptor beta chain. These data belong to a study of blood T cell repertoires in COVID-19. The overall study: The United States, Italy and Spain supplied acute and convalescent COVID-19 samples. PBMCs, B-cell-depleted T cells, or T cells were the source of the cDNA or gDNA that made up the material.

CDR1 is MNHEY, CDR2 SVGAGI, per germline. CDR3 length: 14 amino acids. The V end was cut by 2 bases, the J end by 5 bases, with 10 bases between. Original data processing: Reference gene primer amplification in the assay estimated nucleated cell counts. Assay: immunoSEQ multiplex PCR; the TCRdb copy retains only in-frame clones and omits some. The V and J calls and the clone size are those of that table, but D and trimming were determined from the DNA. This table has roughly 51,000 clones, approximately 90% appearing once. The TCR sequence derives from a woman aged 60-75 years with active or convalescent COVID-19. The V call is TRBV6-5, the J call TRBJ2-4; D is possibly TRBD1 (6 bases). The sample consisted of peripheral blood. CDR3 sequence: CASSYRDRQNIQYF. CDR3 nucleotides: TGTGCCAGCAGTTACCGCGACAGGCAAAACATTCAGTACTTC.